The subject of this entry is one TCR beta chain. Its target is unknown. This entry is derived from a study of cytomegalovirus exposure and HLA in healthy donors. Looking at the study overall: Earlier results showed 117 million unique TCR beta sequences derived from approximately 170 million T cells. Findings and caveats of the study: A missense DCLRE1C variant was associated with V- and J-gene trimming of TCR beta chains in a later analysis, and an independent cohort replicated the association.

This CDR3 is 16 amino acids long. Germline lookup yields CDR1 LGHNA and CDR2 YNFKEQ. The V segment lost 3 bases and the J segment 1 base; nucleotides outside the gene matches: 7. The primer mix had 60 Vbeta and 13 Jbeta primers. Clones were sequenced by immunoSEQ multiplex PCR, and TCRdb holds only the in-frame ones, with some missing. In the table there are more than 130,000 clones, 80% of which are singletons. The receptor comes from a man in his thirties or forties in good health and CMV-seronegative. V gene TRBV4-2 combines with J gene TRBJ2-3, with 7 nucleotides matching TRBD2. The sequenced sample was PBMCs. CDR3 protein: CASSQLLARGTDTQYF. The DNA of the CDR3 is TGTGCCAGCAGCCAGTTACTAGCGCGGGGCACAGATACGCAGTATTTT.